The entry that follows covers one TCR beta chain sequence. Its specificity is not known. Sequenced by immunoSEQ multiplex PCR; TCRdb stores in-frame clones only, minus some. This sample has about 140,000 clones; 90% to 95% occur once, and the top ten carry 10% to 15%. Germline V gene lookup returns CDR1 LNHNV and CDR2 YYDKDF (reference sequence). CDR3 size: 16 residues. After removal of 0 bases from V and 5 bases from J, the junction contained 8 bases not matched to a gene. This sample is part of a study of T cell responses to AZD1222 COVID-19 vaccine. Overall study results and limits: Females made up more of the donors, who were largely white British, and clonal diversity may have come out too low. Vaccine-associated CD4 TCRs ranged over spike, dominating at 160-218 and 743-854.

The material sequenced was peripheral blood, taken after recovery from COVID-19. The sequence was collected from an adult who had recovered from COVID-19. The chain recombines TRBV15 with TRBJ1-1; 8 bases fit TRBD1. CDR3 in amino acids: CATSRDRDRGGTEAFF. Written as DNA, the CDR3 is TGTGCCACCAGCAGAGATCGCGACAGGGGAGGAACTGAAGCTTTCTTT.